The source of this TCR beta chain is a study of T cell repertoires in cytomegalovirus infection (dated by TCRdb to 2018 to 2020). General notes on the study: Recently identified HLA-C-restricted CMV epitopes, whose presentation resists viral immunomodulation, were targeted by peptide stimulations together with well-studied HLA-B-restricted epitopes. The HLA type of each donor mattered for the analysis, because public TCR beta signatures pointed to carriage of CMV infection along with the matching HLA type.

The V end gives up 8 bases and the J end 7 bases, leaving 9 bases in the junction not matched to a gene. From cysteine to phenylalanine, the CDR3 is 14 amino acids long. The read is trimmed to its CDR3 DNA, 42 bases read in frame from base 1. TCRdb lists the instrument as Illumina HiSeq 1500. TCRdb reran the public reads through fastp at Q25 and MiXCR, keeping productive beta chains. Identical CDR3 protein sequences are pooled into one entry, listed with their most common genes and DNA. Counted in this sample were about 130,000 distinct CDR3 sequences; roughly 32% of them appeared once. The top ten clonotypes cover roughly three fifths of the sample. The paper's findings and limits, for the study overall: In the ex vivo response, HLA-C-restricted CMV-specific TCR beta clonotypes were dominant, and in two of eight donors the single most frequent clonotype came from this HLA-C-restricted group. In both this cohort and an independent cohort of 350 or so donors, the cumulative frequency of public TCR beta family members distinguished carriers of CMV infection plus the relevant HLA type.

The meaning of the sample's treatment or condition label: in vitro stimulation with specific CMV peptide epitopes to enrich CMV-specific T cells. A remark on this clonotype: The target of this receptor is not known. Base qualities are missing; no much larger clone stands one base away.

The sequencing used CD8+ T cells from cultured PBMCs, collected from culture after CMV antigen stimulation. The clonotype was recovered from a human donor in good health (CMV status not recorded). Some clones in this sample may be carry-over from other donors' samples. This chain is built from TRBV12-3 or TRBV12-4 and TRBJ1-5; TRBD1 fits 9 bases in the junction. For the CDR3, the sequence is CASGQGTGLQPQHF. At the DNA level, the sequence is TGTGCCAGCGGCCAAGGGACAGGGTTACAGCCCCAGCATTTT.